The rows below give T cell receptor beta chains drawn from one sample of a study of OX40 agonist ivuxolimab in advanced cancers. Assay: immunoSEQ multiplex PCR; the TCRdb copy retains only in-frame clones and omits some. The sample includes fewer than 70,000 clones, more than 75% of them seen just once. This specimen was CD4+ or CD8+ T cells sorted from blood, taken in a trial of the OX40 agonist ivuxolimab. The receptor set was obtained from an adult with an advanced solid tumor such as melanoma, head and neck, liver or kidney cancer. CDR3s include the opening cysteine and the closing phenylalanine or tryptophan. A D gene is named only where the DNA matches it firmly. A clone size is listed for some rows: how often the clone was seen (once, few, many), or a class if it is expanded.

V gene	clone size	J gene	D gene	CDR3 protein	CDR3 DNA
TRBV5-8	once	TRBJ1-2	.	CASSWGRRWDGYTF	TGTGCCAGCAGCTGGGGGCGCCGGTGGGATGGCTACACCTTC
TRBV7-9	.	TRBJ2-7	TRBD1	CASSLIVSGTAGYEQYF	TGTGCCAGCAGCTTAATTGTTTCAGGGACAGCAGGTTACGAGCAGTACTTC
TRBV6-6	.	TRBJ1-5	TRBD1	CASSLTGNQPQHF	TGTGCCAGCAGTCTGACAGGGAATCAGCCCCAGCATTTT
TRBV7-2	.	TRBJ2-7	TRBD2	CASSLGFQREGHEQYF	TGTGCCAGCAGCTTAGGTTTTCAGCGGGAGGGGCACGAGCAGTACTTC
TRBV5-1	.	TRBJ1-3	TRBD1	CASSTGDGGSTIYF	TGCGCCAGCAGCACAGGGGACGGGGGAAGCACCATATATTTT
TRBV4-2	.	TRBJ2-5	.	CASSQDWGQETQYF	TGTGCCAGCAGCCAAGATTGGGGACAAGAGACCCAGTACTTC
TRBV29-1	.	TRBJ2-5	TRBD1	CSVYGQGAPWQETQYF	TGCAGCGTTTATGGTCAGGGGGCGCCTTGGCAAGAGACCCAGTACTTC
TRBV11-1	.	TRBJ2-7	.	CASSLLEGYKQYF	TGTGCCAGCAGCTTATTGGAGGGGTATAAGCAGTACTTC
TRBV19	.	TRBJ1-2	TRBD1	CASSVRQGHYGYTF	TGTGCCAGTAGTGTCCGACAGGGTCACTATGGCTACACCTTC
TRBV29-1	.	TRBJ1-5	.	CSVGDGFNQPQHF	TGCAGCGTTGGGGACGGATTCAATCAGCCCCAGCATTTT
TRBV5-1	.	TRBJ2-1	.	CASSLPGKGGIDEQFF	TGCGCCAGCAGCTTGCCCGGGAAGGGGGGAATCGATGAGCAGTTCTTC